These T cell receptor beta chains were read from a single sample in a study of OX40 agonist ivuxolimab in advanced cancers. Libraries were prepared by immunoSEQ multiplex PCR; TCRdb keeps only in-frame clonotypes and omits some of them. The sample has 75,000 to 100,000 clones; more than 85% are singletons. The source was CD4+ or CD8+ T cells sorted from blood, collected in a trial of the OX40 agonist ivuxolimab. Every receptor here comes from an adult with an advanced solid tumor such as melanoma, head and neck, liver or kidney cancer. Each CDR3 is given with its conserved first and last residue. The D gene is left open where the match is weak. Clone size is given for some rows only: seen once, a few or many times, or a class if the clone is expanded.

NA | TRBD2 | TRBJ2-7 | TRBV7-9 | CASSLGSGRAGANSYEQYF | TGTGCCAGCAGCTTGGGTAGCGGGAGGGCCGGGGCCAATTCCTACGAGCAGTACTTC
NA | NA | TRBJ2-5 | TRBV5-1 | CASSLSGAGQLETQYF | TGCGCCAGCAGCTTGAGTGGAGCGGGACAGTTGGAGACCCAGTACTTC
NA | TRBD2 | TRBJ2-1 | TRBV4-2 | CASSPMVGSGRTLEFF | TGTGCCAGCAGTCCCATGGTCGGTAGCGGGAGAACATTGGAGTTCTTC
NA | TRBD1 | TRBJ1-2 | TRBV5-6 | CASSFPGTGGFSYGYTF | TGTGCCAGCAGCTTTCCAGGGACAGGGGGCTTCAGCTATGGCTACACCTTC
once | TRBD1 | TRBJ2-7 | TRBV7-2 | CASSLNRGTYEQYF | TGTGCCAGCAGCTTAAACAGGGGGACCTACGAGCAGTACTTC
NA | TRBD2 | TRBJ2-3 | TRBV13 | CASSFGLAGVGTQYF | TGTGCCAGCAGCTTCGGACTAGCGGGAGTGGGTACGCAGTATTTT
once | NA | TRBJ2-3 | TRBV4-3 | CASSQAVGGDTQYF | TGCGCCAGCAGCCAAGCGGTAGGAGGAGATACGCAGTATTTT
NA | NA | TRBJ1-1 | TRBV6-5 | CASSAARMDTEAFF | TGTGCCAGCAGTGCTGCTAGGATGGACACTGAAGCTTTCTTT
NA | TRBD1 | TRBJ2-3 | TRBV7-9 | CASSFDRVNTQYF | TGTGCCAGCAGCTTCGACAGGGTTAATACGCAGTATTTT
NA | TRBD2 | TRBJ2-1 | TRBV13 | CASSSLAGYNEQFF | TGTGCCAGCAGCTCTTTAGCGGGCTACAATGAGCAGTTCTTC
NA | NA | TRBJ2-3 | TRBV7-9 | CASSLSGPGTDTQYF | TGTGCCAGCAGCTTATCGGGACCAGGCACAGATACGCAGTATTTT
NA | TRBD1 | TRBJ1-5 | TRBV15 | CATSRPTGGADQPQHF | TGTGCCACCAGCAGACCCACAGGGGGCGCGGATCAGCCCCAGCATTTT
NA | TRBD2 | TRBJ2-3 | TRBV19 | CATRPGLTLTDTQYF | TGTGCCACCAGACCGGGACTAACCCTCACAGATACGCAGTATTTT
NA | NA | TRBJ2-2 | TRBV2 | CASTRRETGELFF | TGTGCCAGCACACGACGGGAAACCGGGGAGCTGTTTTTT
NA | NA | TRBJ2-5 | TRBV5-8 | CASSFSGAHGETQYF | TGTGCCAGCAGCTTCTCGGGGGCGCACGGAGAGACCCAGTACTTC
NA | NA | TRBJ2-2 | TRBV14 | CASSPRSRDGELFF | TGTGCCAGCAGTCCAAGGTCCCGCGACGGGGAGCTGTTTTTT
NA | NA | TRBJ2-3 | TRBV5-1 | CASSAVGQHTQYF | TGCGCCAGCAGCGCTGTCGGACAGCATACGCAGTATTTT
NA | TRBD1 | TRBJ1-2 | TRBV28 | CASSLRQGRYGYTF | TGTGCCAGCAGTTTGAGACAGGGGAGGTATGGCTACACCTTC
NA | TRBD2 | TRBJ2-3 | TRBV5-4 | CASRPGLAGDTDTQYF | TGTGCCAGCAGACCTGGACTAGCGGGGGACACAGATACGCAGTATTTT
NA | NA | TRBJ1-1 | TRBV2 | CASSRDYDPWGAFF | TGTGCCAGCAGTCGGGACTATGACCCCTGGGGAGCTTTCTTT
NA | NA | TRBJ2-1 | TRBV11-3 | CASSFHSYNEQFF | TGTGCCAGCAGCTTTCATTCCTACAATGAGCAGTTCTTC
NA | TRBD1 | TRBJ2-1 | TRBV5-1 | CASSSSGTGSYNEQFF | TGCGCCAGCAGCTCCTCCGGGACAGGGAGCTACAATGAGCAGTTCTTC
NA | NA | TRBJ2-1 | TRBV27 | CASSWKGKSSYNEQFF | TGTGCCAGCAGTTGGAAGGGAAAAAGCTCCTACAATGAGCAGTTCTTC
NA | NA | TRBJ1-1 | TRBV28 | CASSQSRDTEAFF | TGTGCCAGCAGCCAATCAAGGGACACTGAAGCTTTCTTT
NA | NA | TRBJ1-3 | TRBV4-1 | CASSQITASGNTIYF | TGCGCCAGCAGCCAAATTACAGCCTCTGGAAACACCATATATTTT
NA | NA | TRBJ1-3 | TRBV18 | CASSPTLGGLGNTIYF | TGTGCCAGCTCACCTACCCTCGGAGGCCTGGGAAACACCATATATTTT
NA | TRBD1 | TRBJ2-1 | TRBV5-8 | CASSPKGQAKYNEQFF | TGTGCCAGCAGCCCGAAAGGACAGGCTAAATACAATGAGCAGTTCTTC
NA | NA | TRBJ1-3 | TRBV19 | CASSGVGPPRRNTIYF | TGTGCCAGTAGTGGTGTTGGACCCCCACGTCGAAACACCATATATTTT
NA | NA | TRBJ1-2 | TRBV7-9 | CASRSGTNLHGYTF | TGTGCCAGCAGGTCGGGGACGAACCTTCATGGCTACACCTTC
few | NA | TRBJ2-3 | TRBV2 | CASGTTSTDTQYF | TGTGCCAGCGGGACCACTAGCACAGATACGCAGTATTTT
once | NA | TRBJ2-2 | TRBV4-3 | CASSQDFRGGDTGELFF | TGCGCCAGCAGCCAAGATTTCCGCGGTGGCGACACCGGGGAGCTGTTTTTT
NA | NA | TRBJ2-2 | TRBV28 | CASTNRNTGELFF | TGTGCCAGCACGAACAGGAACACCGGGGAGCTGTTTTTT
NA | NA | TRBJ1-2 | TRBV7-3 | CASSFIRDHYGYTF | TGTGCCAGCAGCTTTATCAGGGATCACTATGGCTACACCTTC
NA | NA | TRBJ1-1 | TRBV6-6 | CASSTNDGNPPEAFF | TGTGCCAGCAGTACAAACGACGGGAATCCCCCTGAAGCTTTCTTT
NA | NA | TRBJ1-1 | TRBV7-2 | CASTVTAVNTEAFF | TGTGCCAGCACTGTGACGGCAGTTAACACTGAAGCTTTCTTT
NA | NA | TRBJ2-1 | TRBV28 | CAEGAAGWDEQFF | TGTGCCGAGGGGGCAGCGGGTTGGGATGAGCAGTTCTTC
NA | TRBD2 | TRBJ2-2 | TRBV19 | CASTFGGSPGELFF | TGTGCCAGTACCTTCGGGGGGTCTCCCGGGGAGCTGTTTTTT